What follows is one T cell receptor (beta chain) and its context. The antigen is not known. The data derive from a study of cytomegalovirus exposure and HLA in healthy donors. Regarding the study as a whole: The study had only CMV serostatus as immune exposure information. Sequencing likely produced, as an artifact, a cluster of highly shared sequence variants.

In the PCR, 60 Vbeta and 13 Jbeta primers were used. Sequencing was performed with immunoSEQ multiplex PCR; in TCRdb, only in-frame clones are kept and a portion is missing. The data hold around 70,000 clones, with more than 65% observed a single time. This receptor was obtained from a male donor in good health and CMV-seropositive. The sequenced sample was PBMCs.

CDR3 sequence reads: CASSPTSGTYNEQFF. For the CDR3, the DNA is TGTGCCAGCAGCCCGACTAGCGGGACCTACAATGAGCAGTTCTTC. This sequence joins TRBV11-2 and TRBJ2-1, with 11 bases lining up with TRBD2. CDR1 is SGHAT and CDR2 is FQNNGV in the germline V gene. The CDR3 sequence is 15 residues long. J gave up 2 bases and V 5 bases, and 2 bases lay outside the gene matches. Using reference TRBV11-2 and TRBJ2-1 for the parts outside the CDR3, the full variable domain is EAGVAQSPRYKIIEKRQSVAFWCNPISGHATLYWYQQILGQGPKLLIQFQNNGVVDDSQLPKDRFSAERLKGVDSTLKIQPAKLEDSAVYLCASSPTSGTYNEQFFGPGTRLTVL.